Shown below are 16 T cell receptor beta chains from a single sample sequenced in a study of blood T cell repertoires in COVID-19. TCRdb keeps only in-frame clones here, not all; method: immunoSEQ multiplex PCR. Here the sample spans roughly 380,000 clones, about 89% being singletons. The sequenced sample was peripheral blood. The receptors here all came from a woman aged 40 to 55 with COVID-19, enrolled during active disease.

This clone was seen just once. The chain combines TRBV9 with TRBJ2-5; 9 nucleotides line up with TRBD1. CDR1 is SGDLS, CDR2 YYNGEE, per germline. Trimming at V came to 3 bases and at J to 0 bases, leaving 3 bases not matched to a gene. The CDR3 is made up of 15 amino acids. CDR3 nucleotides: TGTGCCAGCAGCGCCGGACAGGGGTACCAAGAGACCCAGTACTTC. It translates to CASSAGQGYQETQYF.

The table lists this clone with a count of one. The chain links TRBV28 to TRBJ1-1; the D gene is possibly TRBD1 (5 bases). CDR3 length: 13 residues. Trimming took off 2 bases at V and 7 bases at J, with 11 bases between the two ends. Per the germline V gene, CDR1 is MDHEN and CDR2 is SYDVKM. The CDR3 sequence: CASSLPGELEAFF. CDR3 sequence (DNA): TGTGCCAGCAGTTTACCGGGGGAACTTGAAGCTTTCTTT.

The V gene is TRBV10-3, the J gene TRBJ1-2; D gene ambiguous. The V and J ends lost 3 bases and 4 bases respectively, with 12 bases between them. This CDR3 contains 14 residues. Germline V gene data show CDR1 as ENHRY and CDR2 as SYGVKD. The CDR3: CAISEAWNGYGYTF. The CDR3 DNA is TGTGCCATCAGTGAAGCGTGGAATGGCTATGGCTACACCTTC.

The chain has TRBV19 and TRBJ1-2; the D gene is possibly TRBD1 (5 bases). The CDR3 is 15 residues long. Trimming stripped 5 bases from V and 8 bases from J, with 21 bases between. Germline V gives CDR1 LNHDA, CDR2 SQIVND (reference sequence). The CDR3: CASSPHRDVRGGYTF. The CDR3 nucleotides are TGTGCCAGTAGTCCCCACCGGGACGTCCGGGGGGGCTACACCTTC.

The chain employs TRBV5-1 and TRBJ1-3, with a tentative D call TRBD1 (6 bases). This CDR3 region has 14 residues. Trimming removed 6 bases from V and 0 bases from J, with 10 bases in between. CDR1 is SGHRS and CDR2 is YFSETQ in the germline V gene. CDR3 sequence reads: CASTDSGSGNTIYF. As DNA, the CDR3 is TGCGCCAGCACGGACAGCGGCTCTGGAAACACCATATATTTT.

J is TRBJ1-6 and V is TRBV5-1; 9 bases fit TRBD1. The CDR3 totals 16 residues. Losses at the gene ends were 1 base for V and 7 bases for J; bases not matched to a gene: 6. CDR1 is SGHRS and CDR2 is YFSETQ in the germline V gene. The CDR3 sequence: CASSLLLTGGNSPLHF. CDR3 nucleotides: TGCGCCAGCAGCTTGTTACTGACAGGGGGAAATTCACCCCTCCACTTT.

The gene calls are TRBV11-2 and TRBJ2-1; 10 bases map to TRBD2. V shed 5 bases, J shed 7 bases, and the junction held 5 bases outside the gene matches. CDR3 length: 14 amino acids. Per the germline V gene, CDR1 is SGHAT and CDR2 is FQNNGV. Here the CDR3 reads CASSMTSGPNEQFF. CDR3 DNA: TGTGCCAGCAGCATGACTAGCGGGCCAAATGAGCAGTTCTTC.

The V gene is TRBV15, the J gene TRBJ1-4; 7 bases agree with TRBD1. Germline values: CDR1 LNHNV, CDR2 YYDKDF (reference sequence). CDR3 length: 13 residues. V lost 10 bases, J lost 4 bases, and 6 bases stayed unmatched. Here the CDR3 reads CASNRGFNEKLFF. The CDR3 DNA reads TGTGCCAGCAACAGGGGCTTTAATGAAAAACTGTTTTTT.

The genes are TRBV18 and TRBJ2-5; TRBD1 aligns across 11 bases. The V gene end was trimmed by 4 bases and the J gene end by 5 bases; junction bases not matched to a gene: 9. The CDR3 is 16 residues long. Per the germline V gene, CDR1 is KGHSH and CDR2 is LQKENI. CDR3 bases: TGTGCCAGCTCACAGCTGGACAGGGGGCTTTTGGAGACCCAGTACTTC. Translation: CASSQLDRGLLETQYF.

Remarks on this clone: The identical CDR3 is also encoded by other nucleotide sequences in the sample. The chain is built from TRBV30 and TRBJ1-5; 11 bases match TRBD1. This CDR3 has 14 residues. The germline CDR1 and CDR2 sequences are GTSNPN and SVGIG (reference sequence). V dropped 3 bases and J dropped 4; count of bases not matched to a gene: 2. DNA of the CDR3: TGTGCCTGGAGCGGACAGGGGGCAAATCAGCCCCAGCATTTT. As protein: CAWSGQGANQPQHF. Together with reference TRBV30 and TRBJ1-5, the CDR3 gives the full variable domain: SQTIHQWPATLVQPVGSPLSLECTVEGTSNPNLYWYRQAAGRGLQLLFYSVGIGQISSEVPQNLSASRPQDRQFILSSKKLLLSDSGFYLCAWSGQGANQPQHFGDGTRLSIL.

V and J are TRBV28 and TRBJ1-5, with 7 bases matching TRBD1. Losses at the gene ends were 2 bases for V and 6 bases for J; bases not matched to a gene: 7. The germline V gene has CDR1 MDHEN and CDR2 SYDVKM. CDR3 length equals 15 residues. The DNA of the CDR3 is TGTGCCAGCAGTTTAGGGGGACAGAGGGGTCAGCCCCAGCATTTT. This translates into CASSLGGQRGQPQHF.

The rearrangement links TRBV6-5 to TRBJ1-1; D remains ambiguous. This CDR3 is 14 amino acids long. Trimming stripped 0 bases from V and 0 bases from J, with 5 bases between. In germline, CDR1 is MNHEY, CDR2 SVGAGI. The DNA of the CDR3 is TGTGCCAGCAGTTACTCGGCAGTGAACACTGAAGCTTTCTTT. This sequence encodes CASSYSAVNTEAFF.

The genes are TRBV24-1 and TRBJ1-4, with TRBD1 matching over 7 bases. CDR1 KGHDR and CDR2 SFDVKD come from the germline V gene. Losses at the gene ends were 4 bases for V and 3 bases for J; bases not matched to a gene: 4. The CDR3 has 15 residues. The CDR3 sequence is CATSDPRGPNEKLFF. As DNA, the CDR3 is TGTGCCACCAGTGACCCAAGGGGGCCTAATGAAAAACTGTTTTTT.

The chain employs TRBV9 and TRBJ2-5; 7 bases are shared with TRBD2. CDR1 and CDR2 (germline): SGDLS, YYNGEE. CDR3 length: 14 amino acids. Trimming at V came to 3 bases and at J to 5 bases, leaving 7 bases not matched to a gene. The chain's CDR3 is CASSAGLPRETQYF. The CDR3 DNA reads TGTGCCAGCAGCGCGGGACTACCGAGGGAGACCCAGTACTTC.

The V gene is TRBV30, the J gene TRBJ1-5; D unclear. The CDR3 covers 14 residues. Germline lookup yields CDR1 GTSNPN and CDR2 SVGIG (reference sequence). V lost 2 bases, J lost 4 bases, and 12 bases lay in between. The CDR3 region has the DNA TGTGCCTGGAGTCCTGCGGGGAGAAATCAGCCCCAGCATTTT. It encodes CAWSPAGRNQPQHF.

This chain links TRBV16 with TRBJ1-2; 7 bases agree with TRBD1. This CDR3 is 15 amino acids long. The trim removed 3 bases at V and 4 bases at J, leaving 8 bases unmatched. Germline V CDR1 and CDR2: KGHSY, FQNENV. The CDR3 DNA sequence: TGTGCCAGCAGCCAGCAAGCGACAGGGTCCTATGGCTACACCTTC. It codes for CASSQQATGSYGYTF.